This T cell receptor (beta chain) was sequenced in a study of T-cell reconstitution after alpha-beta-depleted transplantation in children. This clonotype was seen repeatedly, ten times or more. Its antigen is still unknown. The CDR3 is 15 amino acids. CDR1 is SGHRS and CDR2 is YFSETQ in the germline V gene. Trimming pared 1 base from V and 3 bases from J, leaving 12 bases between. The study's findings and limits: Fresh T-cell production supplied most of the T-cell counts and diversity seen one year after transplant.

A library of TCRbeta sequences, prepared with unique molecular identifiers, was generated. TCRdb reprocessed the PCR reads via MiXCR and lists one record per CDR3 protein. The top ten clones hold 2.2% of a sample with fewer than 700,000 distinct CDR3 sequences, 10% to 15% of them seen once. The chain uses TRBV5-1 and TRBJ2-3; D unresolved. The sequencing here drew on PBMCs, mostly from graft donor cells, taken 360 days after TCRalphabeta/CD19-depleted stem cell transplant. This receptor was obtained from a male patient younger than 18 who had a stem cell transplant for acute myeloid leukemia, so the T cells may come from the graft donor. Here the CDR3 DNA reads TGCGCCAGCAGCTTGCCTACCCACCGAACAGATACGCAGTATTTT. Protein: CASSLPTHRTDTQYF.